A selection of T cell receptor beta chains follows, all from one sample in a study of radiation and T cells in renal cell carcinoma. Clones were sequenced by immunoSEQ multiplex PCR, and TCRdb holds only the in-frame ones, with some missing. This sample carries 120,000 to 150,000 clones, 75% to 90% of them seen once, and the ten largest clones take under 30%. The sequences come from blood, collected from a patient whose treatment included radiotherapy and nephrectomy. Receptors originate from a woman between 50 and 59 years old with renal cell carcinoma. The CDR3 runs from the conserved cysteine through the conserved F or W. A D gene is named only where the DNA matches it firmly. Size values are once, few and many counts, or a class for expanded clones, and some rows have none.

TRBV2	12	NA	NA	TRBJ2-1	CASRVRQDRQFF	TGTGCCAGCAGAGTCAGACAGGACCGGCAGTTCTTC
TRBV5-1	14	NA	NA	TRBJ1-5	CASSLRGGDQPQHF	TGCGCCAGCAGCCTACGGGGTGGGGATCAGCCCCAGCATTTT
TRBV10-3	14	NA	TRBD1	TRBJ2-7	CAISPDRGGPEQYF	TGTGCCATCAGCCCGGACAGGGGGGGCCCCGAGCAGTACTTC
TRBV4-1	15	NA	NA	TRBJ1-1	CASSQVPFVNTEAFF	TGCGCCAGCAGCCAAGTCCCCTTCGTGAACACTGAAGCTTTCTTT
TRBV7-2	13	once	NA	TRBJ1-6	CASSLDSSSPLHF	TGTGCCAGCAGCTTAGATAGTTCTTCACCCCTCCACTTT
TRBV19	15	NA	TRBD2	TRBJ2-1	CASTGLAGVHNEQFF	TGTGCCAGTACGGGACTAGCGGGAGTACACAATGAGCAGTTCTTC
TRBV5-1	15	NA	NA	TRBJ2-7	CASSFPGASTYEQYF	TGCGCCAGCAGCTTCCCGGGTGCCAGCACCTACGAGCAGTACTTC
TRBV19	16	NA	TRBD1	TRBJ1-6	CASSSTGGAGGSPLHF	TGTGCCAGTAGTTCGACAGGGGGCGCGGGAGGTTCACCCCTCCACTTT
TRBV23-1	14	NA	NA	TRBJ1-1	CASLQELRALRAFF	TGCGCCAGCTTACAAGAACTCAGGGCGTTGCGGGCTTTCTTT
TRBV2	14	NA	NA	TRBJ2-4	CASRGTLAKNIQYF	TGTGCCAGCAGGGGGACTCTGGCCAAAAACATTCAGTACTTC
TRBV30	13	NA	NA	TRBJ1-2	CAWSSRVSYGYTF	TGTGCCTGGAGTTCCCGCGTCTCCTATGGCTACACCTTC
TRBV9	15	NA	NA	TRBJ2-7	CASSVAETPIHEQYF	TGTGCCAGCAGCGTAGCAGAAACTCCCATCCACGAGCAGTACTTC
TRBV7-9	13	NA	NA	TRBJ1-5	CASSLAGTQPQHF	TGTGCCAGCAGCTTAGCAGGAACTCAGCCCCAGCATTTT
TRBV29-1	12	NA	NA	TRBJ2-7	CSGQYGGNEQYF	TGCAGCGGCCAGTACGGCGGTAACGAGCAGTACTTC
TRBV5-1	13	NA	TRBD1	TRBJ2-5	CASSPGQRETQYF	TGCGCCAGCAGCCCGGGACAGCGTGAGACCCAGTACTTC
TRBV5-1	14	NA	TRBD2	TRBJ2-7	CASTTTSGNYEQYF	TGCGCCAGCACTACGACTAGCGGGAATTACGAGCAGTACTTC
TRBV5-6	17	NA	NA	TRBJ2-1	CASSKLSRAGVLNEQFF	TGTGCCAGCAGCAAACTGTCTAGGGCAGGGGTTCTCAATGAGCAGTTCTTC
TRBV5-8	15	NA	NA	TRBJ1-5	CASSFTGDSNQPQHF	TGTGCCAGCAGCTTTACCGGCGATAGCAATCAGCCCCAGCATTTT
TRBV9	16	NA	NA	TRBJ1-6	CASSSRMSSYNSPLHF	TGTGCCAGCAGCTCCCGCATGAGCTCCTATAATTCACCCCTCCACTTT
TRBV5-1	14	NA	TRBD2	TRBJ2-5	CASSFGEGKETQYF	TGCGCCAGCAGCTTTGGGGAGGGGAAAGAGACCCAGTACTTC
TRBV7-6	15	NA	TRBD1	TRBJ2-5	CASNKNPEGAETQYF	TGTGCCAGCAATAAGAACCCCGAGGGGGCAGAGACCCAGTACTTC
TRBV7-2	12	NA	TRBD1	TRBJ1-5	CASSLVTGIRHF	TGTGCCAGCAGCTTGGTGACAGGGATACGGCATTTT
TRBV6-5	16	NA	NA	TRBJ2-1	CASSYFPGQGGNEQFF	TGTGCCAGCAGTTACTTCCCGGGACAAGGGGGCAATGAGCAGTTCTTC
TRBV7-2	17	NA	TRBD2	TRBJ2-2	CASSLGASGGLTGELFF	TGTGCCAGCAGCTTAGGGGCCAGCGGGGGTTTAACCGGGGAGCTGTTTTTT
TRBV4-1	15	NA	NA	TRBJ1-1	CASSQGHTSYTEAFF	TGCGCCAGCAGCCAAGGGCACACCTCTTACACTGAAGCTTTCTTT
TRBV7-2	14	NA	TRBD2	TRBJ2-7	CASSSTSGRYEQYF	TGTGCCAGCAGCTCGACTAGCGGGAGGTACGAGCAGTACTTC
TRBV5-1	15	NA	TRBD1	TRBJ2-5	CASRPQTGLEETQYF	TGCGCCAGCAGGCCGCAGACAGGGTTAGAAGAGACCCAGTACTTC
TRBV6-5	15	NA	NA	TRBJ2-7	CASSLYGVVGYPQYF	TGTGCCAGCAGCCTCTATGGGGTAGTTGGGTACCCGCAGTACTTC
TRBV5-4	15	NA	NA	TRBJ2-2	CASSNQPDSTGELFF	TGTGCCAGCAGCAATCAGCCCGACAGCACCGGGGAGCTGTTTTTT
TRBV19	14	NA	NA	TRBJ1-1	CASSITSRGTEAFF	TGTGCCAGTAGTATAACCTCCCGGGGCACTGAAGCTTTCTTT
TRBV28	14	NA	NA	TRBJ1-4	CASTTAGLHEKLFF	TGTGCCAGCACCACCGCGGGGTTACACGAAAAACTGTTTTTT
TRBV4-3	15	NA	NA	TRBJ2-7	CASSQAGDRAYEQYF	TGCGCCAGCAGCCAAGCGGGAGACAGGGCCTACGAGCAGTACTTC
TRBV4-3	15	NA	NA	TRBJ2-7	CASSQDRDSFYEQYF	TGCGCCAGCAGCCAAGATCGGGACTCTTTCTACGAGCAGTACTTC
TRBV19	15	NA	NA	TRBJ2-7	CASSIGFDRSYEQYF	TGTGCCAGTAGTATCGGTTTCGACAGATCCTACGAGCAGTACTTC
TRBV28	11	NA	NA	TRBJ2-5	CASSALETQYF	TGTGCCAGCAGTGCCCTAGAGACCCAGTACTTC
TRBV20-1	11	NA	NA	TRBJ1-1	CSARDSTEAFF	TGCAGTGCTAGAGATTCTACTGAAGCTTTCTTT
TRBV6-4	14	NA	NA	TRBJ2-2	CASARGVNTGELFF	TGTGCCAGCGCCCGAGGGGTCAACACCGGGGAGCTGTTTTTT
TRBV18	16	NA	TRBD1	TRBJ1-2	CASSADRGQGGYGYTF	TGTGCCAGCTCCGCGGACAGGGGGCAAGGAGGCTATGGCTACACCTTC
TRBV4-1	19	once	NA	TRBJ1-4	CASSQENLSGAPTNEKLFF	TGCGCCAGCAGCCAAGAGAACCTTTCGGGGGCACCAACTAATGAAAAACTGTTTTTT
TRBV7-9	14	NA	TRBD1	TRBJ1-2	CASSPTGGNAGYTF	TGTGCCAGCAGTCCGACAGGGGGAAACGCTGGCTACACCTTC
TRBV14	16	once	TRBD1	TRBJ2-2	CASSHKTGMGTGELFF	TGTGCCAGCAGCCATAAGACAGGGATGGGCACCGGGGAGCTGTTTTTT
TRBV6-6	15	NA	TRBD1	TRBJ1-5	CASSYTDRLGQPQHF	TGTGCCAGCAGTTACACGGACAGGCTAGGGCAGCCCCAGCATTTT
TRBV27	16	NA	TRBD1	TRBJ1-1	CASHLFPGQGELGAFF	TGTGCCAGCCACCTCTTCCCGGGACAGGGCGAGCTTGGGGCTTTCTTT
TRBV4-1	17	NA	TRBD1	TRBJ2-7	CASSLYRDRESSYEQYF	TGCGCCAGCAGCCTTTACCGGGACAGGGAAAGCTCCTACGAGCAGTACTTC
TRBV5-4	15	NA	TRBD2	TRBJ2-1	CASSGKGLATQREFF	TGTGCCAGCAGCGGGAAGGGACTAGCGACTCAAAGGGAGTTCTTC
TRBV5-4	15	NA	NA	TRBJ1-1	CASSPEGSLNTEAFF	TGTGCCAGCAGCCCCGAGGGGTCCCTGAACACTGAAGCTTTCTTT
TRBV7-2	15	NA	TRBD1	TRBJ2-7	CASSWTGQGGYEQYF	TGTGCCAGCAGCTGGACCGGACAGGGTGGTTACGAGCAGTACTTC
TRBV5-4	16	NA	TRBD2	TRBJ2-5	CASSRRTSGLQETQYF	TGTGCCAGCAGCAGGAGGACTAGCGGGTTACAAGAGACCCAGTACTTC
TRBV5-6	14	NA	TRBD2	TRBJ2-5	CASSLAGGLQTQYF	TGTGCCAGCAGCTTGGCGGGGGGGCTACAGACCCAGTACTTC
TRBV2	14	NA	TRBD1	TRBJ1-2	CASRETGARYGYTF	TGTGCCAGCAGGGAGACAGGGGCAAGGTATGGCTACACCTTC